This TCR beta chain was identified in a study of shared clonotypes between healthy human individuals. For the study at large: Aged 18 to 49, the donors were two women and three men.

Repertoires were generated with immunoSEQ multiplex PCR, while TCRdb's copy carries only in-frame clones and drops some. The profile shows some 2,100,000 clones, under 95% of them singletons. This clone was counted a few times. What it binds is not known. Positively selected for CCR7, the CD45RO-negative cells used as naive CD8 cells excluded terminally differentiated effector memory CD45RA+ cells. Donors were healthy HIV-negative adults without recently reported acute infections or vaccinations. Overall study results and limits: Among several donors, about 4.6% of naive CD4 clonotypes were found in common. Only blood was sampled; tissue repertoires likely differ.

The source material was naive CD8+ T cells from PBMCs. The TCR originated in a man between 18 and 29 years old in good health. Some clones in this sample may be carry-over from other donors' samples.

The CDR3 is CASSFTNEQYF. Written as DNA, the CDR3 is TGTGCCAGCAGTTTCACGAACGAGCAGTACTTC. The chain is built from TRBV28 and TRBJ2-7; no reliable D call. There are 11 residues in the CDR3. Germline V gene lookup returns CDR1 MDHEN and CDR2 SYDVKM. The germline V and J ends were trimmed by 3 bases and 5 bases, with 5 bases remaining between them.